This T cell receptor beta chain was sequenced in a study of tumor-infiltrating lymphocytes in primary liver carcinoma (dated 2017 in TCRdb). Some background on the complete study: The five patients, three men and two women aged 30 to 69 years, had hepatocellular carcinoma (four) or combined HCC and intrahepatic cholangiocarcinoma (one). The 20 to 25 tumor region samples were profiled with Agilent mRNA microarrays so that TCRbeta repertoire diversity could be related to the local molecular phenotype. A total of roughly 35 specimens from 5 patients underwent TCRbeta repertoire sequencing, comprising about 25 tumor regions, 5 adjacent noncancerous liver tissues and 5 peripheral blood samples. Roughly 3.65 to 7.13 million productive TCRbeta reads were obtained per sample, and no significant difference in read depth was found between tissue types. Technical replicate repertoires showed high reproducibility, with mean shared-clone rates roughly 0.88 and correlation coefficients above 0.98. TCRbeta repertoire sequencing, expression microarrays and whole-exome sequencing were combined in the study across five regions of each liver tumor, with adjacent normal tissue and blood also included. The five patients had tumors staged T1-T3 N0M0, with maximum diameters ranging from about 4 to 11 cm. On the study overall, not on this receptor specifically: The study included only five or six patients, and the authors note findings should be validated in a larger study. The top 250 clones accounted for a significantly greater share of the repertoire in tumors than in blood (p = 0.039). Only about 8-24% of top clones were present in all five regions of a tumor, suggesting spatial heterogeneity of tumor-infiltrating T cells. Since the samples were bulk and unsorted, there was no way to compare CD4+ and CD8+ T cell repertoires. Only the TCR beta chain was sequenced, which likely underestimates true repertoire diversity because unpaired alpha chains were not captured. Pairs of tumor regions showed greater repertoire overlap (mean roughly 35%) than tumor-adjacent pairs (approximately 17%) or tumor-blood pairs (about 14%), which is consistent with antigen-driven expansion.

Total RNA and DNA were co-extracted without cell sorting from approximately 20-30 mg of bulk tissue using the AllPrep DNA/RNA mini kit. Between late 2015 and early 2016, about 5 patients in China with histopathologically diagnosed primary liver carcinoma had their tumors surgically resected. Patients had chronic HBV infection and were treatment-naive at sampling. Five spatially separated regions were sampled per tumor: superior, inferior, left-lateral and right-lateral poles, plus the tumor centre. More than 85% viable tumor cells were found by histology in every tumor sample. Fresh tumor and adjacent tissue pieces were bisected, with one half stored in RNAlater at -80 degrees C and the other half sent for histology. Starting from approximately 500 ng total RNA, TCRbeta-specific cDNA was produced by reverse transcription with a constant-region primer and ProtoScript II reverse transcriptase. TCRbeta libraries were built with three nested multiplex PCR rounds, a slightly modified ARM-PCR procedure. A final 25-cycle PCR with Deep VentR polymerase added sample barcodes and Illumina adapters. Before sequencing, amplicons between 200 and 500 bp were purified from gel using a QIAquick gel extraction kit. The TCRbeta amplicons were sequenced with 250-bp paired-end reads on an Illumina HiSeq 2500. Per the original workflow: To recover full CDR3 sequences, reads were quality-trimmed using Trimmomatic v0.33 and paired reads were then merged using FLASH v1.2.11. MiGEC v1.2.1b assigned V, D and J germline segments to the rearranged TCRbeta sequences. Clonotype statistics, along with Shannon-Wiener diversity indices, were calculated using VDJtools v1.0.0. Except for diversity analysis, only the 250 most abundant clonotypes of each sample were used in subsequent analyses to reduce sampling bias. TCRdb reanalyzed the raw reads on its own, using fastp at Q25 for trimming and MiXCR for clone calling, and kept in-frame beta chains. Here each entry gathers all rows of one CDR3 protein and keeps the most common genes and DNA. V and J calls and clone size were set by TCRdb, not the authors. This sample comprises around 70,000 distinct CDR3 sequences, approximately 70% of them detected only once. About 30% of the sample is held by the ten biggest clonotypes.

Comments on this clonotype: Its antigen specificity is not known. Being one base from a much bigger clone, this may be a read error.

Material: liver tumor tissue from sampling region 4. In light of the paper, this sample's cell subset or site label describes: tumor region T4, right-lateral pole. The TCR was taken from a man aged 40-55 years with primary liver carcinoma and hepatitis B virus infection.

The DNA reads TGTGCCAGCAGTACCTGGGTGAGCACAGATACGCAGTATTTT. Translation gives CASSTWVSTDTQYF. The chain uses TRBV28 and TRBJ2-3, with no D gene named confidently. Per the germline V gene, MDHEN is the CDR1 and SYDVKM is the CDR2. V lost 5 bases and J lost 0 bases; the stretch between them is 9 bases long. Inclusive of the bounding cysteine and phenylalanine, the CDR3 is 14 residues long. Solely the CDR3 DNA is kept, with 42 bases framed from the first base.